This T cell receptor (beta chain) was profiled in a study of early T cells in non-severe SARS-CoV-2 infection. TCRdb used MiXCR to reprocess the 5' RACE reads, holding one entry per CDR3 protein. Found here are 86,000 or so distinct CDR3 sequences, about 14% of them singletons; the top ten hold under 4%. The sequence came from an adult who was a healthcare worker with PCR-confirmed SARS-CoV-2 infection or an uninfected control (not recorded which). Sequencing was done on a sample of whole blood.

The CDR3 loop is CASSGTGGQETQYF. The DNA for the CDR3 is TGCGCCAGCAGCGGGACAGGGGGCCAAGAGACCCAGTACTTC. The V and J genes are TRBV10-1 and TRBJ2-5; TRBD1 agrees at 11 bases. The CDR3 has 14 residues. Germline trimming cut 6 bases from V and 1 base from J; bases unmatched to any gene: 1. Looked up from germline, CDR1 is WNHNN and CDR2 is SYGVQD (reference sequence).